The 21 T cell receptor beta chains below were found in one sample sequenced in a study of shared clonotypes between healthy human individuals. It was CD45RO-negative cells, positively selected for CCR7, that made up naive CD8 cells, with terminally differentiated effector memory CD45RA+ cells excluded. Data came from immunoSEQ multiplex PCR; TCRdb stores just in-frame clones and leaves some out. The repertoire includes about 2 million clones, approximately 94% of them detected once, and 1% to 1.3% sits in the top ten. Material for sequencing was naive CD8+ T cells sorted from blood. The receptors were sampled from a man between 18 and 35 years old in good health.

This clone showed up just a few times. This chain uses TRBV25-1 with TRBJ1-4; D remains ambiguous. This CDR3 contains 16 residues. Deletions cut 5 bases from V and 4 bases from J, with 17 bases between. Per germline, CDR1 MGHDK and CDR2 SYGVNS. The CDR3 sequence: CASSPQWAELNEKLFF. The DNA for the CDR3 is TGTGCCAGCAGTCCTCAGTGGGCAGAACTTAATGAAAAACTGTTTTTT. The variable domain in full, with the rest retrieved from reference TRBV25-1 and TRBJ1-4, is EADIYQTPRYLVIGTGKKITLECSQTMGHDKMYWYQQDPGMELHLIHYSYGVNSTEKGDLSSESTVSRIRTEHFPLTLESARPSHTSQYLCASSPQWAELNEKLFFGSGTQLSVL.

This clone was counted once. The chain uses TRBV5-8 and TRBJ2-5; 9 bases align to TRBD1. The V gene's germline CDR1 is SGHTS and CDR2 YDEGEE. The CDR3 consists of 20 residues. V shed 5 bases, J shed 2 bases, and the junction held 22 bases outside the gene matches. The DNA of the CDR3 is TGTGCCAGCAGTCGGCGAAAAATCCAATGGGACAGGGCTGGACAAGAGACCCAGTACTTC. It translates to CASSRRKIQWDRAGQETQYF. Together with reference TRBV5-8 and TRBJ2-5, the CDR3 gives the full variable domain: EAGVTQSPTHLIKTRGQQATLRCSPISGHTSVYWYQQALGLGLQFLLWYDEGEERNRGNFPPRFSGRQFPNYSSELNVNALELEDSALYLCASSRRKIQWDRAGQETQYFGPGTRLLVL.

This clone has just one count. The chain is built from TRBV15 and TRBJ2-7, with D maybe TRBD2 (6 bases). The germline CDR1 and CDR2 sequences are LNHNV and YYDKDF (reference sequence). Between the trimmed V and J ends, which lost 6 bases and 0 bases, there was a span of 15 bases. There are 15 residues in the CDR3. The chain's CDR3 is CATRYAGSASYEQYF. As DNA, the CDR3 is TGTGCCACCAGGTACGCCGGGAGTGCCTCCTACGAGCAGTACTTC. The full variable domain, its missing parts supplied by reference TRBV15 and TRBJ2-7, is DAMVIQNPRYQVTQFGKPVTLSCSQTLNHNVMYWYQQKSSQAPKLLFHYYDKDFNNEADTPDNFQSRRPNTSFCFLDIRSPGLGDTAMYLCATRYAGSASYEQYFGPGTRLTVT.

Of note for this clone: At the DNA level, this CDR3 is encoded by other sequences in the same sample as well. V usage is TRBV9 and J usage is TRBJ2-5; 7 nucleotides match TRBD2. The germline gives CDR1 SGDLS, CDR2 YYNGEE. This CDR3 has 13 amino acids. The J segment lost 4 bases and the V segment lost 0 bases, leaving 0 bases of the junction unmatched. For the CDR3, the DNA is TGTGCCAGCAGCGTAGGCGGGGGAGAGACCCAGTACTTC. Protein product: CASSVGGGETQYF.

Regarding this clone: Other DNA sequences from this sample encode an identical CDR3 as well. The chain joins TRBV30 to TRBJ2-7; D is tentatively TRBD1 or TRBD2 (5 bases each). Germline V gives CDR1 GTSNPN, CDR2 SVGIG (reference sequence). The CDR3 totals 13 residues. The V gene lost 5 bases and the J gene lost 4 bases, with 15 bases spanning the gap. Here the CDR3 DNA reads TGTGCCTGGTCACCCGGGACGGCGTACGAGCAGTACTTC. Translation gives CAWSPGTAYEQYF.

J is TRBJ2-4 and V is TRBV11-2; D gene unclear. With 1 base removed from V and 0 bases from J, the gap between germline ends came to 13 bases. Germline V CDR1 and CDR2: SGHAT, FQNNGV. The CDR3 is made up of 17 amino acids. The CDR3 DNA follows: TGTGCCAGCAGCTTAGTAGGCTTCTCTCTAGCCAAAAACATTCAGTACTTC. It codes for CASSLVGFSLAKNIQYF.

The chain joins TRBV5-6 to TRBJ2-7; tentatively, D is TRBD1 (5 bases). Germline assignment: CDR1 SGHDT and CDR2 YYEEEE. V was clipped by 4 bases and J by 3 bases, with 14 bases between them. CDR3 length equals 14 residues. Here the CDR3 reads CASSGMTEIYEQYF. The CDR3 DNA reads TGTGCCAGCAGCGGGATGACAGAGATCTACGAGCAGTACTTC.

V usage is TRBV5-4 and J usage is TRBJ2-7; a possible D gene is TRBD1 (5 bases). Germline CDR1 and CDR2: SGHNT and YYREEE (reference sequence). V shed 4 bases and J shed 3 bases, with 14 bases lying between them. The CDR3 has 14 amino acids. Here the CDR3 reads CASSLAGHNYEQYF. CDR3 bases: TGTGCCAGCAGCCTTGCCGGACACAACTACGAGCAGTACTTC.

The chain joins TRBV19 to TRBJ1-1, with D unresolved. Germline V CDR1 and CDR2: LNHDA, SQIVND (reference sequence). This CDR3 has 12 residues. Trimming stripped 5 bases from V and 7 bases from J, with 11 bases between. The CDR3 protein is CASSHGPFEAFF. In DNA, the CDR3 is TGTGCCAGTAGTCACGGCCCGTTTGAAGCTTTCTTT.

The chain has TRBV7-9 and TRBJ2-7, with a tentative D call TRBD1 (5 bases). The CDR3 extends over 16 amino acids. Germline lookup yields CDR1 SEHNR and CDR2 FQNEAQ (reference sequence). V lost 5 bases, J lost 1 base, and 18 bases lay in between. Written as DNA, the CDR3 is TGTGCCAGCAGCCCGCCGTCCGCAGGGTCATCCTACGAGCAGTACTTC. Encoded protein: CASSPPSAGSSYEQYF.

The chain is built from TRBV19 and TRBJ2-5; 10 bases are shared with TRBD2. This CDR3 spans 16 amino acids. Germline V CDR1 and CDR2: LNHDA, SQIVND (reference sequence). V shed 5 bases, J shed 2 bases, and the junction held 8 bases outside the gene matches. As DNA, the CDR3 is TGTGCCAGTAGTCCGCTAGCGGGAGTGTCTCAAGAGACCCAGTACTTC. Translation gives CASSPLAGVSQETQYF.

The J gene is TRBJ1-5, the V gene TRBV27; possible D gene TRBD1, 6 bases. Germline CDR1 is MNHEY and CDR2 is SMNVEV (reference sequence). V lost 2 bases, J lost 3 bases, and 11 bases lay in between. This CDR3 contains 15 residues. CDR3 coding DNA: TGTGCCAGCAGTTTAGGGCCGGGGGCCAATCAGCCCCAGCATTTT. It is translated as CASSLGPGANQPQHF.

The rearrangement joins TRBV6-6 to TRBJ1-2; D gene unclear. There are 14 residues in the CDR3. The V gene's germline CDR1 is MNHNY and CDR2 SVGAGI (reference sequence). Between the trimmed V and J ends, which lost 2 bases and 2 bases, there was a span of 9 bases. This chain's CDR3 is CASSYVPGNYGYTF. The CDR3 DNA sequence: TGTGCCAGCAGTTACGTGCCTGGGAACTATGGCTACACCTTC.

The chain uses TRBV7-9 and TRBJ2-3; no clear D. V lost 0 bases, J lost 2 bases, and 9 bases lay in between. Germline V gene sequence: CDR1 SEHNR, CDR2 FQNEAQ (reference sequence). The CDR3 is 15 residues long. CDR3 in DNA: TGTGCCAGCAGCTTAGCGCTTGACTTCACAGATACGCAGTATTTT. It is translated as CASSLALDFTDTQYF. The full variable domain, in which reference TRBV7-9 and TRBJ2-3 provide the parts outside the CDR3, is DTGVSQNPRHKITKRGQNVTFRCDPISEHNRLYWYRQTLGQGPEFLTYFQNEAQLEKSRLLSDRFSAERPKGSFSTLEIQRTEQGDSAMYLCASSLALDFTDTQYFGPGTRLTVL.

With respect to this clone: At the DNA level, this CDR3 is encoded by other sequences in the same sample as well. In nucleotides, the CDR3 is TGTGCCAGCAGCTTGGCCGGGCCATACGAGCAGTACTTC. Translation: CASSLAGPYEQYF. The chain recombines TRBV7-9 with TRBJ2-7; D not resolved. The CDR3 contains 13 residues. Germline V gene lookup returns CDR1 SEHNR and CDR2 FQNEAQ (reference sequence). V dropped 3 bases and J dropped 4 bases, with 10 bases sitting between them.

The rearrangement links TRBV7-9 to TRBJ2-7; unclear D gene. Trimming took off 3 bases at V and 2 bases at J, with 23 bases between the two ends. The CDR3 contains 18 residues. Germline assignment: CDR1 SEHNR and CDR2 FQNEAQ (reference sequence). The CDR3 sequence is CASSLGRINKDETYEQYF. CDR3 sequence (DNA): TGTGCCAGCAGCTTGGGCAGGATTAATAAAGACGAGACCTACGAGCAGTACTTC.

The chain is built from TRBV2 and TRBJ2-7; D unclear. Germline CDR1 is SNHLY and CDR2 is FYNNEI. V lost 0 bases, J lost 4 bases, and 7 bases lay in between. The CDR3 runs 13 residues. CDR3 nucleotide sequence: TGTGCCAGCAGTGAAGCAAGCGAATACGAGCAGTACTTC. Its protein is CASSEASEYEQYF.

CDR3 bases: TGTGCCAGCAGTTGGACAGGGGTTGGCACTGAAGCTTTCTTT. This encodes CASSWTGVGTEAFF. The rearrangement links TRBV6-6 to TRBJ1-1; 9 bases align to TRBD1. This CDR3 comprises 14 residues. V was pared by 4 bases and J by 4 bases, with 4 bases of the junction left unmatched. Germline CDR1 MNHNY, CDR2 SVGAGI (reference sequence).

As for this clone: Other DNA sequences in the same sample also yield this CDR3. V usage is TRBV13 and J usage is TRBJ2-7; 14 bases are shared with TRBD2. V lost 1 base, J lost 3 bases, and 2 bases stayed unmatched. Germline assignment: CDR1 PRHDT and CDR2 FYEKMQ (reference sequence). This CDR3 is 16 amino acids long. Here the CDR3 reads CASSLAGTSGSYEQYF. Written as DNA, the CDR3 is TGTGCCAGCAGCTTAGCAGGGACTAGCGGGAGCTACGAGCAGTACTTC.

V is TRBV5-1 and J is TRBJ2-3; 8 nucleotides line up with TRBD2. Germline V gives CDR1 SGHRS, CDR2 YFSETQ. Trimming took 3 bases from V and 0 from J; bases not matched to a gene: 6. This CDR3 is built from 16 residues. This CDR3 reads CASSSWTSPSTDTQYF. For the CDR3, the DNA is TGCGCCAGCAGCTCCTGGACTAGCCCAAGCACAGATACGCAGTATTTT.

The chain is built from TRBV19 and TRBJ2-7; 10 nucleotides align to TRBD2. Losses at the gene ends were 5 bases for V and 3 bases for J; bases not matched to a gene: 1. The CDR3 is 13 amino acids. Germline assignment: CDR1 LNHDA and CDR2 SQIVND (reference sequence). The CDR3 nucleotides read TGTGCCAGTAGTGCTAGCGGGAGCTACGAGCAGTACTTC. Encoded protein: CASSASGSYEQYF.